A single sample is the source of the 16 T cell receptor beta chains below, sequenced in a study of a mutant IDH1 vaccine in newly diagnosed glioma. Their specific antigens are unknown. Sequenced by immunoSEQ multiplex PCR; TCRdb stores in-frame clones only, minus some. The sample yields approximately 50,000 clones, roughly 72% seen once. The time point is: week 47, end of study. Alongside topical imiquimod, each dose of vaccine comprised 300 ug of mutant IDH1 20-mer peptide. Sample: PBMCs, taken from a glioma patient whose treatment included an IDH1 peptide vaccine. These receptors all stem from a middle-aged woman with glioma. Some clones in this sample may be carry-over from other donors' samples.

The chain joins TRBV6-5 to TRBJ1-3; 7 bases line up with TRBD1. CDR1 is MNHEY and CDR2 is SVGAGI in the germline V gene. Trimming cost V 4 bases and J 3 bases; bases outside gene matches: 6. The CDR3 loop spans 15 amino acids. In nucleotides, the CDR3 is TGTGCCAGCAGTTCGCAACAGGGGTATGGAAACACCATATATTTT. Encoded protein: CASSSQQGYGNTIYF.

The gene calls are TRBV6-5 and TRBJ1-5, with 8 positions matching TRBD1. V dropped 2 bases and J dropped 2; count of bases not matched to a gene: 2. The CDR3 covers 15 residues. Germline assignment: CDR1 MNHEY and CDR2 SVGAGI. CDR3 residues: CASSYGTGGNQPQHF. The CDR3, as DNA: TGTGCCAGCAGTTACGGGACAGGCGGCAATCAGCCCCAGCATTTT.

This clone was detected once. The chain has TRBV2 and TRBJ2-1, with D perhaps TRBD2 (6 bases). The CDR3 has 14 amino acids. From germline, CDR1 is SNHLY and CDR2 FYNNEI. V dropped 2 bases and J dropped 7 bases, with 12 bases sitting between them. The CDR3 DNA reads as TGTGCCAGCAGTGAACTAAGCCTAGCGAATGAGCAGTTCTTC. Amino acid sequence: CASSELSLANEQFF.

This clone was observed a handful of times. CDR3 nucleotide sequence: TGTGCCTGGAGTGTACAGGTGAGCACTGAAGCTTTCTTT. It encodes CAWSVQVSTEAFF. The chain combines TRBV30 with TRBJ1-1; a weak D match, TRBD1 (5 bases). CDR1 and CDR2 from the germline V gene are GTSNPN and SVGIG (reference sequence). Trimming pared 0 bases from V and 4 bases from J, leaving 9 bases between. The CDR3 is made up of 13 amino acids.

The rearrangement uses TRBV27 and TRBJ1-2, with TRBD1 matching over 9 bases. This CDR3 has 13 residues. J lost 6 bases, V lost 3 bases, and 2 bases had no gene match. The germline V gene has CDR1 MNHEY and CDR2 SMNVEV (reference sequence). The CDR3 DNA is TGTGCCAGCAGTTTTGGACAGGGGCATGGCTACACCTTC. Amino acids: CASSFGQGHGYTF.

V and J are TRBV27 and TRBJ2-1; D may be TRBD1 (6 bases). Trimming stripped 6 bases from V and 6 bases from J, with 36 bases between. The germline gives CDR1 MNHEY, CDR2 SMNVEV (reference sequence). There are 21 residues in the CDR3. The CDR3 DNA reads TGTGCCAGCAGCCGGCGCTCTTGGACCCCTCAGGGGTCCGGGAATGGCAATGAGCAGTTCTTC. Its protein product is CASSRRSWTPQGSGNGNEQFF.

This clone was detected only a few times. V usage is TRBV6-5 and J usage is TRBJ2-1; D is undetermined. CDR3 size: 14 residues. V lost 0 bases to trimming and J lost 10 bases, with 13 bases between them. Germline V CDR1 and CDR2: MNHEY, SVGAGI. The CDR3 DNA follows: TGTGCCAGCAGTTACTCGAGGCGGACGTCGGAGCAGTTCTTC. The encoded protein is CASSYSRRTSEQFF.

The V gene is TRBV6-1, the J gene TRBJ2-3, with D perhaps TRBD2 (6 bases). The germline V gene encodes CDR1 MNHNS and CDR2 SASEGT. This CDR3 contains 16 residues. Trimming took off 4 bases at V and 1 base at J, with 15 bases between the two ends. CDR3 sequence: CASSANSGLGTDTQYF. The CDR3 DNA reads TGTGCCAGCAGTGCTAATAGCGGACTCGGCACAGATACGCAGTATTTT.

The chain joins TRBV7-9 to TRBJ2-7, with D possibly TRBD2 on 5 matching bases. CDR3 length equals 11 residues. Between the trimmed V and J ends, which lost 5 bases and 6 bases, there was a span of 8 bases. The V gene's germline CDR1 is SEHNR and CDR2 FQNEAQ (reference sequence). Here the CDR3 reads CASSREGEQYF. The DNA for the CDR3 is TGTGCCAGCAGCCGCGAGGGCGAGCAGTACTTC.

As for this clone: At one end, the junction sequence differs from germline, possibly due to a read error. V usage is TRBV7-7 and J usage is TRBJ1-3; 11 bases align to TRBD1. The CDR3 totals 15 residues. CDR1 and CDR2 (germline): SSHAT, FNYEAQ (reference sequence). The chain's CDR3 is CASSLDRGPGNTIYF. The DNA of the CDR3 is TGTGCTAGCAGCTTGGACAGGGGGCCTGGAAACACCATATATTTT.

This clone was detected only a few times. The rearrangement uses TRBV6-4 and TRBJ1-4; TRBD1 aligns across 9 bases. Germline CDR1 and CDR2: MRHNA and SNTAGT. The V segment lost 5 bases and the J segment 7 bases; nucleotides outside the gene matches: 8. This CDR3 has 15 residues. CDR3 coding DNA: TGTGCCAGCAGTCCCCCCGGGACAGGGTTTGAAAAACTGTTTTTT. Protein: CASSPPGTGFEKLFF.

V usage is TRBV5-5 and J usage is TRBJ1-1; D possibly corresponds to TRBD1 (5 bases). Trimming stripped 1 base from V and 7 bases from J, with 17 bases between. Germline V gene data show CDR1 as SGHKS and CDR2 as YYEKEE (reference sequence). This CDR3 comprises 15 residues. The CDR3 DNA reads TGTGCCAGCAGCTTGAGTTGGCACAGGAGCCTTGAAGCTTTCTTT. It specifies CASSLSWHRSLEAFF. The variable domain in full, with the rest retrieved from reference TRBV5-5 and TRBJ1-1, is DAGVTQSPTHLIKTRGQQVTLRCSPISGHKSVSWYQQVLGQGPQFIFQYYEKEERGRGNFPDRFSARQFPNYSSELNVNALLLGDSALYLCASSLSWHRSLEAFFGQGTRLTVV.

The chain joins TRBV5-1 to TRBJ2-5; 7 positions agree with TRBD1. This CDR3 is 16 amino acids long. Germline values: CDR1 SGHRS, CDR2 YFSETQ. Trimming at V came to 2 bases and at J to 2 bases, leaving 9 bases not matched to a gene. The CDR3 DNA is TGCGCCAGCAGCTTCTTTATTTCGACAGGGCAAGAGACCCAGTACTTC. Translated, it gives CASSFFISTGQETQYF.

The chain combines TRBV10-3 with TRBJ1-2, with D possibly being TRBD1 (6 bases). Germline loops: CDR1 ENHRY, CDR2 SYGVKD. Trimming removed 2 bases at V and 7 bases at J, with 11 bases between. The CDR3 has 13 residues. The CDR3: CAISERSGVGYTF. CDR3 nucleotides: TGTGCCATCAGTGAGAGGTCAGGGGTTGGCTACACCTTC.

V and J are TRBV15 and TRBJ1-2; 7 bases match TRBD1. V dropped 5 bases and J dropped 4; count of bases not matched to a gene: 10. The CDR3 length is 15 residues. The germline gives CDR1 LNHNV, CDR2 YYDKDF (reference sequence). The CDR3 nucleotides are TGTGCCACCAGCTCGTTCTCGACAGGGATCTATGGCTACACCTTC. As protein: CATSSFSTGIYGYTF. Supplemented by reference TRBV15 and TRBJ1-2, the full variable domain reads DAMVIQNPRYQVTQFGKPVTLSCSQTLNHNVMYWYQQKSSQAPKLLFHYYDKDFNNEADTPDNFQSRRPNTSFCFLDIRSPGLGDTAMYLCATSSFSTGIYGYTFGSGTRLTVV.

The genes are TRBV20-1 and TRBJ2-7, with D hard to call. This CDR3 has 11 amino acids. The germline V gene has CDR1 DFQATT and CDR2 SNEGSKA (reference sequence). CDR3 bases: TGCAGACCCAGGCCTCACTACGAGCAGTACTTC. Amino acids: CRPRPHYEQYF.